This T cell receptor beta chain derives from a study of shared clonotypes between healthy human individuals. CDR1 MDHEN and CDR2 SYDVKM come from the germline V gene. V lost 1 base, J lost 6 bases, and 5 bases lay in between. There are 12 residues in the CDR3. A split of CD4+ cells into CD45RA+ naive and CD45RA-negative memory subsets was performed. Data came from immunoSEQ multiplex PCR; TCRdb stores just in-frame clones and leaves some out. The table includes about 1.4 million clones, 96% detected once. A word on this clone: In the same sample, other DNA sequences code for this CDR3.

Sequencing used naive CD4+ T cells sorted from blood. Subset defined: CD45RA+ positively selected. The TCR originated in a man under 40 in good health. The J gene is TRBJ2-3, the V gene TRBV28; D is ambiguous. CDR3 nucleotide sequence: TGTGCCAGCAGTTTATTAAGGGATACGCAGTATTTT. Translation gives CASSLLRDTQYF.